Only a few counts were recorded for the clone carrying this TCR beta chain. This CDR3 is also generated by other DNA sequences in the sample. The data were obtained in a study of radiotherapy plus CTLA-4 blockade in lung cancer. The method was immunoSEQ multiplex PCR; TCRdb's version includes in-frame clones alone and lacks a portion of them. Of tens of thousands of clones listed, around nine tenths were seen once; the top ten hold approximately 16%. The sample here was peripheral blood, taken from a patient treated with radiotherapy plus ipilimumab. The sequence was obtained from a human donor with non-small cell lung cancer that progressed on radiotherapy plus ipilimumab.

The CDR3 loop is CASSPPGAYGYTF. The CDR3 DNA is TGTGCCAGCTCACCACCGGGAGCCTATGGCTACACCTTC. The chain combines TRBV18 with TRBJ1-2; no reliable D call. CDR1 is KGHSH and CDR2 is LQKENI in the germline V gene. The V end was cut by 0 bases, the J end by 4 bases, with 6 bases between. This CDR3 region has 13 residues.